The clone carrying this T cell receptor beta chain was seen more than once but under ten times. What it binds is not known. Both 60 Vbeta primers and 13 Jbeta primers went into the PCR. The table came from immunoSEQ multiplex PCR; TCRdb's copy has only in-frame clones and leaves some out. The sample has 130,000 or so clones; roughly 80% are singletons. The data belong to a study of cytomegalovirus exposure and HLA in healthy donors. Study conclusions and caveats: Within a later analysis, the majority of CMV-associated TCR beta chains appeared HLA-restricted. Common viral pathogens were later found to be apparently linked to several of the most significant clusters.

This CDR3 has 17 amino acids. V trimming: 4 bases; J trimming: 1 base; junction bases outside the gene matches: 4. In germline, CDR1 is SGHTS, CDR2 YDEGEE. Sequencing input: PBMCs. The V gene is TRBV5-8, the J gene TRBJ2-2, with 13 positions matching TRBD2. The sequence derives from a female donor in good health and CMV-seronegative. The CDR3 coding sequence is TGTGCCAGCAGCCCAAGGACTAGCGGGAGGAACACCGGGGAGCTGTTTTTT. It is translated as CASSPRTSGRNTGELFF.